This T cell receptor beta chain was documented in a study of T cell responses to AZD1222 COVID-19 vaccine. General study findings and limits: Seropositive status at baseline applied to only 6 or 7 AZD1222 recipients. Within unmutated variant regions lay the reported targets of nearly half of spike-specific TCRs. The peak T cell response came first, and repertoires were sampled only after it.

Concerning this clone itself: The antigen is undetermined.

TCRdb keeps only in-frame clones here, not all; method: immunoSEQ multiplex PCR. The table includes 95,000 to 130,000 clones, roughly 93% detected once. With 2 bases removed from V and 0 bases from J, the gap between germline ends came to 17 bases. This CDR3 has 18 residues. In germline, CDR1 is MNHEY, CDR2 SVGEGT. The sample in question was peripheral blood, obtained 28 days after the second AZD1222 dose. This chain links TRBV6-2 or TRBV6-3 with TRBJ1-5; tentative D call: TRBD1 (5 bases). The source is an adult who received the AZD1222 COVID-19 vaccine. CDR3 region: CASSYRVRALDSNQPQHF. CDR3 in DNA: TGTGCCAGCAGTTACAGGGTCAGGGCCCTAGATAGCAATCAGCCCCAGCATTTT.